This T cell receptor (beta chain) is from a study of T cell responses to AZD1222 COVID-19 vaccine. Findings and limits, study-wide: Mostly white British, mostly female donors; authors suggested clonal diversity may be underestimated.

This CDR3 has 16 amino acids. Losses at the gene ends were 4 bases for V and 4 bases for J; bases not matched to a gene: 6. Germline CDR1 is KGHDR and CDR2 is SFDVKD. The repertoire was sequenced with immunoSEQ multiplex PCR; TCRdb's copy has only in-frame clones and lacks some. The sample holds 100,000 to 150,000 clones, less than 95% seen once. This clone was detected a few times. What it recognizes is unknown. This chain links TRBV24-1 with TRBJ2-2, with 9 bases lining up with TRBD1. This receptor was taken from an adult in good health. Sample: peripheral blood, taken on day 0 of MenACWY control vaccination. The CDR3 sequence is CATSEPGTGFTGELFF. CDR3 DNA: TGTGCCACCAGTGAACCCGGGACAGGGTTCACCGGGGAGCTGTTTTTT.